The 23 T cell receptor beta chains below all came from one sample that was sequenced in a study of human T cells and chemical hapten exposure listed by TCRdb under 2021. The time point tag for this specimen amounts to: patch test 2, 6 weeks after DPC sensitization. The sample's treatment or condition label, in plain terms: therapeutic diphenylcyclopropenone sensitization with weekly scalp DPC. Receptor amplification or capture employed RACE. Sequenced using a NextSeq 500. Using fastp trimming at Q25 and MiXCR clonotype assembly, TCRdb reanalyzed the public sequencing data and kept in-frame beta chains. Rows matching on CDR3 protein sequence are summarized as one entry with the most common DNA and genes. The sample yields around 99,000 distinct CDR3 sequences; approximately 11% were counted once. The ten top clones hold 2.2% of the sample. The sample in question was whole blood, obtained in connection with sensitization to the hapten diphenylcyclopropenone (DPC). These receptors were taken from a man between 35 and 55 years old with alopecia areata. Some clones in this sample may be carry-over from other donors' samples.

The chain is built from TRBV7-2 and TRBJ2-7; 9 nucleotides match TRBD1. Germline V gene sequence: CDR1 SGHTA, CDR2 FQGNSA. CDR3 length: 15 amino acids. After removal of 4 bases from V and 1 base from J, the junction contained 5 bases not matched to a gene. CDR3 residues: CASSYQDRGSYEQYV. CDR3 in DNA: TGTGCCAGCAGCTATCAAGACAGGGGGTCCTACGAGCAGTACGTC.

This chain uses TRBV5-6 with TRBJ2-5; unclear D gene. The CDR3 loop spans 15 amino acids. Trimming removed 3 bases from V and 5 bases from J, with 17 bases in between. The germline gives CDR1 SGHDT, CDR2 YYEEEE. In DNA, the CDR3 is TGTGCCAGCAGCTGGAAGGTACAATTGATGGAGACCCAGTACTTC. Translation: CASSWKVQLMETQYF.

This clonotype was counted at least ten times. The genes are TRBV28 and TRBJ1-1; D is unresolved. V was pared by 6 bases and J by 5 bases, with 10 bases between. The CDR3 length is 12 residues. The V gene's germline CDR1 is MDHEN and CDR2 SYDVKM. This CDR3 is CASSYGWTEAFF. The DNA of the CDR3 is TGTGCCAGCAGCTACGGTTGGACTGAAGCTTTCTTT.

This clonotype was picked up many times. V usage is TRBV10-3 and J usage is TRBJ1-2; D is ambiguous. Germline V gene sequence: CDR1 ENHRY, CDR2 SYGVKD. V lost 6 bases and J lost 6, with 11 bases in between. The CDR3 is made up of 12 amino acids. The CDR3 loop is CAISIDIHGYTF. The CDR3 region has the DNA TGTGCCATCAGCATAGACATTCATGGCTACACCTTC.

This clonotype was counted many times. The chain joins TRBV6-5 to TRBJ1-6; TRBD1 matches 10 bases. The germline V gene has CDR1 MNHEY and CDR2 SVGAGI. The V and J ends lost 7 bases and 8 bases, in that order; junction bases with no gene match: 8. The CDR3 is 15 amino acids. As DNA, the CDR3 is TGTGCCAGCACTCGACCAGGGACAGGGGATTCACCCCTCCACTTT. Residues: CASTRPGTGDSPLHF.

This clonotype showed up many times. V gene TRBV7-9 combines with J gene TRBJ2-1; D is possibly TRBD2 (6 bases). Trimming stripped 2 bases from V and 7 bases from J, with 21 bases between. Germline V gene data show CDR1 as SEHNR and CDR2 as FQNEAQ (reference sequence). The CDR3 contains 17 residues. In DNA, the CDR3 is TGTGCCAGCAGCTTAACCCTCGGGTCGGGAGAATCTAATGAGCAGTTCTTC. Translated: CASSLTLGSGESNEQFF. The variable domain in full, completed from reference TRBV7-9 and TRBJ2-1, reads DTGVSQNPRHKITKRGQNVTFRCDPISEHNRLYWYRQTLGQGPEFLTYFQNEAQLEKSRLLSDRFSAERPKGSFSTLEIQRTEQGDSAMYLCASSLTLGSGESNEQFFGPGTRLTVL.

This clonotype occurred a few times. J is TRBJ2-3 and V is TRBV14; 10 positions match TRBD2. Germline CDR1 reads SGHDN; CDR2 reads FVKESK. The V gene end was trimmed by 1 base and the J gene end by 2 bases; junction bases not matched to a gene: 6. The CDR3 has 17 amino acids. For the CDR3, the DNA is TGTGCCAGCAGCCAAGGCCTAGCGGGAGTGATCACAGATACGCAGTATTTT. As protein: CASSQGLAGVITDTQYF.

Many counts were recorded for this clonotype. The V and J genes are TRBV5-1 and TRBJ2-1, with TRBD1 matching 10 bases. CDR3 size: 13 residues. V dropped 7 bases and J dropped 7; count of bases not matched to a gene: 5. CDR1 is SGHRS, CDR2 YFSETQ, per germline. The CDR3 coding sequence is TGCGCCAGCCGGGGGACAGGGGAAAATGAGCAGTTCTTC. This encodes CASRGTGENEQFF.

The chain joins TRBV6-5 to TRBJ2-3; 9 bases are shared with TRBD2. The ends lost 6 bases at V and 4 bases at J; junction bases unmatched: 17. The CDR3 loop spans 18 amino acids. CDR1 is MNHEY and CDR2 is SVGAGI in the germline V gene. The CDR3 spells CASSSRLADWQRADTQYF. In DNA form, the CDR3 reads TGTGCCAGCAGCTCCCGACTAGCGGACTGGCAGAGGGCAGATACGCAGTATTTT.

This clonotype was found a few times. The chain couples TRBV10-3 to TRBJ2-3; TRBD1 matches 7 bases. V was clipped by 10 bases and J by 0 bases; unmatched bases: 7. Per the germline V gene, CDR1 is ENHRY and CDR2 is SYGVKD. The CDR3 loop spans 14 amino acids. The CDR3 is CATRTGPSTDTQYF. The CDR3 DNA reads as TGTGCCACTCGGACAGGACCTAGCACAGATACGCAGTATTTT.

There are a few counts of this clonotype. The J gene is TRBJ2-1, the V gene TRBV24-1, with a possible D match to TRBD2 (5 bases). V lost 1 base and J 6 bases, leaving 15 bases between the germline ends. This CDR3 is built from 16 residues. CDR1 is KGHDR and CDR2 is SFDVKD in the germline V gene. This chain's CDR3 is CATSDFGGSPVNEQFF. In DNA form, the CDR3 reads TGTGCCACCAGTGATTTCGGTGGGAGCCCAGTCAATGAGCAGTTCTTC.

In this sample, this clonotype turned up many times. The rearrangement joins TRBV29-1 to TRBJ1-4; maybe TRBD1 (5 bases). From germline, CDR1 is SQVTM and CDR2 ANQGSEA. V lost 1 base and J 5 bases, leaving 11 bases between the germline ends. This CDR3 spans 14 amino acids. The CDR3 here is CSVEVGTNNEKLFF. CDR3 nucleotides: TGCAGCGTTGAAGTCGGGACCAACAATGAAAAACTGTTTTTT.

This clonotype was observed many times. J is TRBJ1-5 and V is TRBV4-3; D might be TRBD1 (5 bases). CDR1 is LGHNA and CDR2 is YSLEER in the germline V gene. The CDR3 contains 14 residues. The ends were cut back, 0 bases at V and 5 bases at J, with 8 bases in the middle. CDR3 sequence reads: CASSQDQGYQPQHF. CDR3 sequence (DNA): TGCGCCAGCAGCCAAGATCAGGGATATCAGCCCCAGCATTTT.

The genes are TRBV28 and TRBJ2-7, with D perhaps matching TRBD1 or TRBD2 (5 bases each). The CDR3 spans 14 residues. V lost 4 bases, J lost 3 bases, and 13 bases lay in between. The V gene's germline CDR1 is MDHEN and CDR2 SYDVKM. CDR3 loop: CASSSAGTNYEQYF. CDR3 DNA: TGTGCCAGCAGTTCAGCTGGGACCAACTACGAGCAGTACTTC.

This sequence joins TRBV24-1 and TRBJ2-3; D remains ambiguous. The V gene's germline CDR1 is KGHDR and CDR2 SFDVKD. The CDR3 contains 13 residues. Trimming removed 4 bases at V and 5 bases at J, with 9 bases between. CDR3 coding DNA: TGTGCCACCAGTGACCCCTCCATAGATACGCAGTATTTT. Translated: CATSDPSIDTQYF.

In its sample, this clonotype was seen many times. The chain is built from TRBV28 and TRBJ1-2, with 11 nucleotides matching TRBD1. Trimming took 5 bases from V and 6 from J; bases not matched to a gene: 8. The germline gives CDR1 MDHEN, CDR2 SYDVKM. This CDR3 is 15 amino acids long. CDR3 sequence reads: CASSLIQGQGDGYTF. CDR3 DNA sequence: TGTGCCAGCAGTCTCATCCAGGGACAGGGGGATGGCTACACCTTC.

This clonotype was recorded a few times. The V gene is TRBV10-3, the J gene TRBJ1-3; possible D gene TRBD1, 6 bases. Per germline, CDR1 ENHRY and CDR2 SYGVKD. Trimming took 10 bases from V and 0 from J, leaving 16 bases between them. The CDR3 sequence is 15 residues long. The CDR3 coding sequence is TGTGCCACCGCCGAAGGGACAACCTCTGGAAACACCATATATTTT. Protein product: CATAEGTTSGNTIYF.

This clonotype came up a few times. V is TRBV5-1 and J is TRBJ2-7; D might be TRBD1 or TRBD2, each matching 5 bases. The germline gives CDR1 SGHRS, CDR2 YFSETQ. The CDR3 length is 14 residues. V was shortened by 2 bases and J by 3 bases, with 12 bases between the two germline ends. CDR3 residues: CASSFRGHLYEQYF. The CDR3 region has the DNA TGCGCCAGCAGCTTTCGGGGCCACCTCTACGAGCAGTACTTC.

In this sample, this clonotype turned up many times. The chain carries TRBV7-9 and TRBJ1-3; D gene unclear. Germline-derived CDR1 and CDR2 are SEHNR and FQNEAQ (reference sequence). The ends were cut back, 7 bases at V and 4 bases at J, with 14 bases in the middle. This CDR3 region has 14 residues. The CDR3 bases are TGTGCCAGCACCCACGTCCCCCACGGAAACACCATATATTTT. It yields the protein CASTHVPHGNTIYF.

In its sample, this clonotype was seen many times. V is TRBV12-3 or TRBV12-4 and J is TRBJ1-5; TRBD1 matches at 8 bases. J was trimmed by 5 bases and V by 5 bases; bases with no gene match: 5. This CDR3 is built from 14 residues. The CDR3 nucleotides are TGTGCCAGCAGTCAGGGGGCCAAGGATCAGCCCCAGCATTTT. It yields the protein CASSQGAKDQPQHF.

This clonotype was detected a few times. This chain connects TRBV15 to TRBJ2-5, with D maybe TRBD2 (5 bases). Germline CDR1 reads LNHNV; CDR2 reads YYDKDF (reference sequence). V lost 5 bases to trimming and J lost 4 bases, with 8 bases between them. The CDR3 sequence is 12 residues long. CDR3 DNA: TGTGCCACCAGCCGGACTCTAGAGACCCAGTACTTC. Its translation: CATSRTLETQYF.

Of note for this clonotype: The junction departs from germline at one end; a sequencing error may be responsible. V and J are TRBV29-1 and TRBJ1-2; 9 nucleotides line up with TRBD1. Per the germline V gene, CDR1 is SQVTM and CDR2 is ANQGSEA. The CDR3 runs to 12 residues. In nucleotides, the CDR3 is TGCAGCGTTGATACAGGGGGCAATGGCTACGCCTTC. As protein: CSVDTGGNGYAF.

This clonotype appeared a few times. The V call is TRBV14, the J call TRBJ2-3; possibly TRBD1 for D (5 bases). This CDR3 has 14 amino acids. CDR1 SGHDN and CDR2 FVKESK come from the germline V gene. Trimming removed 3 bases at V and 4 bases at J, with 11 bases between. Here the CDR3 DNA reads TGTGCCAGCAGCCAGCCAGGGTGGCCAGATACGCAGTATTTT. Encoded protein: CASSQPGWPDTQYF.